This TCR beta chain originates from a study of CD8 T cells in ankylosing spondylitis. TCRdb reprocessed the 5' RACE reads via MiXCR and lists one record per CDR3 protein. This table holds 200,000 to 250,000 distinct CDR3 sequences, approximately 12% found once. Germline V gives CDR1 LNHNV, CDR2 YYDKDF (reference sequence). The CDR3 is made up of 17 amino acids. V shed 0 bases and J shed 4 bases, with 16 bases lying between them. With respect to this clonotype: The antigen remains undetermined.

Study-wide findings and caveats: Ankylosing spondylitis blood seemed to carry a telltale TCR beta motif made of seven or eight highly homologous variants.

The source is a male donor with ankylosing spondylitis or in good health (not recorded which). The chain recombines TRBV15 with TRBJ1-3; possibly TRBD1 for D (5 bases). Specimen: blood, either unsorted or a sorted T cell fraction (not recorded which). CDR3 residues: CATSRESLRGWGNTIYF. The CDR3 DNA sequence: TGTGCCACCAGCAGAGAAAGCCTTCGGGGGTGGGGAAACACCATATATTTT. The full variable domain, with the rest looked up from reference TRBV15 and TRBJ1-3, is DAMVIQNPRYQVTQFGKPVTLSCSQTLNHNVMYWYQQKSSQAPKLLFHYYDKDFNNEADTPDNFQSRRPNTSFCFLDIRSPGLGDTAMYLCATSRESLRGWGNTIYFGEGSWLTVV.